This T cell receptor (beta chain) stems from a study of identical twins. General study points: Where out-of-frame alpha sequences were twin-shared, they showed excess low generation probability.

This clonotype was observed a handful of times. No antigen is known for it. The CDR3 is 15 amino acids. The germline gives CDR1 SGHTA, CDR2 FQGNSA. Trimming shortened V by 3 bases and J by 0 bases, and 10 bases separated the two germline ends. TCRdb re-called the 5' RACE reads through MiXCR, storing one row per CDR3 protein. The sample records approximately 500,000 distinct CDR3 sequences, 20% to 25% being singletons. These data also featured in a second study, about T cells expressing NK-cell markers. That paper states: Sorting of alpha-beta TCR T cells alone was achieved in several experiments with an anti-gamma-delta TCR antibody.

The rearrangement uses TRBV7-2 and TRBJ2-3, with D maybe TRBD2 (5 bases). This receptor was identified in a young woman in good health. Sequenced sample: CD4+ T cells sorted from blood. Here the CDR3 reads CASSLAGPSTDTQYF. CDR3 DNA sequence: TGTGCCAGCAGCTTGGCGGGCCCTAGCACAGATACGCAGTATTTT.